Each of the 12 T cell receptor beta chains below was sequenced from the same sample in a study of T cells in localized non-small cell lung cancer. Data came from immunoSEQ multiplex PCR; TCRdb stores just in-frame clones and leaves some out. The sample holds about 130,000 clones; roughly 90% are singletons and the top ten take roughly 1.8%. The material was peripheral blood, obtained before any cancer treatment. All receptors derive from an older female donor with stage I lung adenocarcinoma.

This clone has ten or more counts. The chain links TRBV4-1 to TRBJ2-5, with TRBD2 matching 7 bases. This CDR3 has 13 residues. Germline CDR1 MGHRA, CDR2 YSYEKL. V lost 7 bases to trimming and J lost 5 bases; unmatched junction nucleotides: 7. The CDR3 coding sequence is TGCGCCAGCACCGGACTAGTAGATGAGACCCAGTACTTC. It specifies CASTGLVDETQYF.

This clone has only a few counts. The chain recombines TRBV28 with TRBJ1-5; D might be TRBD1 (5 bases). The germline V gene encodes CDR1 MDHEN and CDR2 SYDVKM. The CDR3 sequence is 13 residues long. V was pared by 5 bases and J by 5 bases, with 10 bases between. CDR3 sequence (DNA): TGTGCCAGCAGTGAGGGGAAAGATCAGCCCCAGCATTTT. This codes for CASSEGKDQPQHF.

This chain links TRBV15 with TRBJ1-5; the D gene is possibly TRBD1 (6 bases). Per the germline V gene, CDR1 is LNHNV and CDR2 is YYDKDF (reference sequence). CDR3 length: 15 residues. V lost 0 bases to trimming and J lost 9 bases, with 15 bases between them. CDR3 in DNA: TGTGCCACCAGCAGAGATGCGGTACAGGGTGGGCCCCAGCATTTT. Protein: CATSRDAVQGGPQHF.

The chain uses TRBV4-2 and TRBJ2-2, with a possible D match to TRBD1 (6 bases). Germline V CDR1 and CDR2: LGHNA, YNFKEQ. The CDR3 loop spans 17 amino acids. With 0 bases removed from V and 4 bases from J, the gap between germline ends came to 15 bases. CDR3 bases: TGTGCCAGCAGCCAAGAGGCCGCAGGGGCCGTCACCGGGGAGCTGTTTTTT. Its protein is CASSQEAAGAVTGELFF.

This clone was seen a single time. The chain couples TRBV6-5 to TRBJ2-5; D is ambiguous. The CDR3 contains 15 residues. Germline lookup yields CDR1 MNHEY and CDR2 SVGAGI. The V end was cut by 3 bases, the J end by 2 bases, with 13 bases between. The CDR3 nucleotides read TGTGCCAGCAGTTATAGGGTTTCCGGACAAGAGACCCAGTACTTC. Protein sequence: CASSYRVSGQETQYF.

This sequence joins TRBV27 and TRBJ2-1, with D hard to call. The CDR3 is made up of 13 amino acids. V gave up 0 bases and J gave up 6 bases, with 6 bases separating them. The germline V gene encodes CDR1 MNHEY and CDR2 SMNVEV (reference sequence). CDR3 DNA: TGTGCCAGCAGTTTATCACCTTTCAATGAGCAGTTCTTC. Encoded protein: CASSLSPFNEQFF.

The chain carries TRBV30 and TRBJ2-7; 9 bases agree with TRBD2. Germline V gene sequence: CDR1 GTSNPN, CDR2 SVGIG (reference sequence). V lost 8 bases to trimming and J lost 6 bases; unmatched junction nucleotides: 8. The CDR3 has 12 amino acids. This chain's CDR3 is CAGGRASLEQYF. The DNA for the CDR3 is TGTGCCGGCGGGAGGGCCTCCCTCGAGCAGTACTTC. Combining the CDR3 with reference TRBV30 and TRBJ2-7 gives the whole variable domain SQTIHQWPATLVQPVGSPLSLECTVEGTSNPNLYWYRQAAGRGLQLLFYSVGIGQISSEVPQNLSASRPQDRQFILSSKKLLLSDSGFYLCAGGRASLEQYFGPGTRLTVT.

CDR3 in DNA: TGTGCCAGCAGCTTGGATGGAACTAACTATGGCTACACCTTC. Protein sequence: CASSLDGTNYGYTF. The rearrangement joins TRBV5-4 to TRBJ1-2; D unclear. The CDR3 runs to 14 residues. Per germline, CDR1 SGHNT and CDR2 YYREEE (reference sequence). V was trimmed by 0 bases and J by 0 bases, leaving 6 bases between them.

The rearrangement uses TRBV27 and TRBJ2-1; D call uncertain. Deletions cut 1 base from V and 6 bases from J, with 7 bases between. The CDR3 totals 13 residues. CDR1 and CDR2 (germline): MNHEY, SMNVEV (reference sequence). The CDR3 coding sequence is TGTGCCAGCAGTTTATTCCTCAGCAATGAGCAGTTCTTC. The encoded protein is CASSLFLSNEQFF.

V is TRBV7-5 and J is TRBJ2-5; the table gives TRBD1 as D, unverified against the DNA. TRBV7-5 is shown as a pseudogene. The CDR3 extends over 17 amino acids. DNA for the CDR3: TGTGCCAGAAGCTTAGAATCCACAGCTATGGGTAAAGAGACCCAGTACTTC. This encodes CARSLESTAMGKETQYF.

The CDR3: CATSRGLAGGGDIQYF. The CDR3 DNA reads TGTGCCACCAGCAGAGGACTAGCGGGAGGTGGGGACATTCAGTACTTC. The chain links TRBV15 to TRBJ2-4, with 13 bases aligning to TRBD2. The CDR3 spans 16 residues. V was clipped by 1 base and J by 8 bases; unmatched bases: 5. CDR1 LNHNV and CDR2 YYDKDF come from the germline V gene (reference sequence).

V usage is TRBV7-2 and J usage is TRBJ2-4, with 7 positions matching TRBD2. Germline loops: CDR1 SGHTA, CDR2 FQGNSA. Losses at the gene ends were 3 bases for V and 9 bases for J; bases not matched to a gene: 5. The CDR3 has 13 residues. This chain's CDR3 is CASSLPGLTIQYF. The CDR3 DNA reads TGTGCCAGCAGCTTGCCGGGACTAACCATTCAGTACTTC.